The 26 T cell receptor beta chains presented below share a single source sample, sequenced in a study of OX40 agonist ivuxolimab in advanced cancers. Sequenced by immunoSEQ multiplex PCR; TCRdb stores in-frame clones only, minus some. The data contain 35,000 to 45,000 clones, 88% of them singletons. The specimen was CD4+ or CD8+ T cells sorted from blood, collected in a trial of the OX40 agonist ivuxolimab. The receptors were sampled from an adult with an advanced solid tumor such as melanoma, head and neck, liver or kidney cancer.

V gene TRBV9 combines with J gene TRBJ2-1; no reliable D call. Germline V CDR1 and CDR2: SGDLS, YYNGEE. CDR3 size: 17 residues. The V end was cut by 0 bases, the J end by 0 bases, with 13 bases between. CDR3 bases: TGTGCCAGCAGCGTAGCTTTAGGGCCCCACTCCTACAATGAGCAGTTCTTC. This translates into CASSVALGPHSYNEQFF.

This chain uses TRBV7-8 with TRBJ2-4; TRBD1 is a possible D gene (6 bases). CDR3 size: 15 residues. The germline V gene encodes CDR1 SGHVS and CDR2 FQNEAQ. Trimming removed 5 bases from V and 1 base from J, with 12 bases in between. The chain's CDR3 is CASSPGHTAKNIQYF. DNA for the CDR3: TGTGCCAGCAGCCCGGGACATACCGCCAAAAACATTCAGTACTTC.

This chain uses TRBV5-4 with TRBJ2-7, with D possibly matching TRBD2 (6 bases). The V gene's germline CDR1 is SGHNT and CDR2 YYREEE (reference sequence). This CDR3 is built from 15 residues. The V end lost 1 base, the J end lost 4 bases, and 15 bases lay between the germline ends. The CDR3 region is CASSLLRTTPYEQYV. The CDR3 DNA follows: TGTGCCAGCAGCTTGTTACGGACTACCCCATACGAGCAGTACGTC.

The V and J genes are TRBV9 and TRBJ1-1; no firm D call. The germline V and J ends were trimmed by 0 bases and 4 bases, with 13 bases remaining between them. CDR3 length: 15 amino acids. Germline V CDR1 and CDR2: SGDLS, YYNGEE. CDR3 sequence: CASSVGSTAGTEAFF. DNA for the CDR3: TGTGCCAGCAGCGTAGGGTCCACGGCGGGCACTGAAGCTTTCTTT.

The V gene is TRBV5-8, the J gene TRBJ2-6; D gene ambiguous. V was pared by 1 base and J by 0 bases, with 11 bases between. The germline V gene has CDR1 SGHTS and CDR2 YDEGEE. The CDR3 has 17 residues. The CDR3 spells CASSLSGWDSGANVLTF. The CDR3 bases are TGTGCCAGCAGCTTGTCCGGGTGGGACTCTGGGGCCAACGTCCTGACTTTC.

The V gene is TRBV27, the J gene TRBJ2-7, with TRBD1 matching over 8 bases. This CDR3 comprises 14 residues. V lost 5 bases to trimming and J lost 1 base; unmatched junction nucleotides: 4. Germline CDR1 MNHEY, CDR2 SMNVEV (reference sequence). The CDR3 DNA sequence: TGTGCCAGCAGTCTTCACAGGGGGTCCTACGAGCAGTACTTC. Its translation is CASSLHRGSYEQYF.

The rearrangement uses TRBV29-1 and TRBJ1-1; a weak D match, TRBD1 (5 bases). Germline lookup yields CDR1 SQVTM and CDR2 ANQGSEA. V lost 4 bases to trimming and J lost 12 bases, with 15 bases between them. This CDR3 region has 11 residues. The CDR3 loop reads CSVVVGGWSFF. The CDR3 DNA is TGCAGCGTTGTTGTTGGGGGGTGGTCTTTCTTT.

The rearrangement uses TRBV28 and TRBJ1-5, with a possible D match to TRBD1 (5 bases). The CDR3 has 16 residues. Deletions cut 2 bases from V and 3 bases from J, with 14 bases between. Germline V gene sequence: CDR1 MDHEN, CDR2 SYDVKM. For the CDR3, the DNA is TGTGCCAGCAGTTTAGGAACGGGGGAGGTCAATCAGCCCCAGCATTTT. Its translation is CASSLGTGEVNQPQHF.

V usage is TRBV5-8 and J usage is TRBJ1-1; a weak D match, TRBD1 (6 bases). Deletions cut 2 bases from V and 5 bases from J, with 13 bases between. This CDR3 has 14 residues. The germline V gene has CDR1 SGHTS and CDR2 YDEGEE. The CDR3 region is CASSFRGAGTEAFF. The CDR3 region has the DNA TGTGCCAGCAGCTTCCGGGGGGCCGGAACTGAAGCTTTCTTT.

The V call is TRBV28, the J call TRBJ1-6, with D unclear. Between the trimmed V and J ends, which lost 3 bases and 4 bases, there was a span of 10 bases. The length of the CDR3 is 15 residues. Germline V gene data show CDR1 as MDHEN and CDR2 as SYDVKM. CDR3 bases: TGTGCCAGCAGTTTCGGTCGGATATATAATTCACCCCTCCACTTT. Translation: CASSFGRIYNSPLHF.

The chain is built from TRBV27 and TRBJ2-7, with 7 bases aligning to TRBD1. Germline V gene sequence: CDR1 MNHEY, CDR2 SMNVEV (reference sequence). Unmatched junction bases numbered 3, after V lost 5 bases and J lost 2 bases. CDR3 length: 13 amino acids. The CDR3 DNA sequence: TGTGCCAGCAGTCCGGGACAGCCCTACGAGCAGTACTTC. Its protein is CASSPGQPYEQYF.

This sequence joins TRBV12-5 and TRBJ2-2; no definite D call. This CDR3 has 17 amino acids. From germline, CDR1 is LGHNT and CDR2 FRNRAP. V was shortened by 6 bases and J by 0 bases, with 17 bases between the two germline ends. CDR3 sequence reads: CASGLKLDAANTGELFF. CDR3 sequence (DNA): TGTGCTAGTGGACTCAAATTAGACGCCGCGAACACCGGGGAGCTGTTTTTT.

The chain uses TRBV6-5 and TRBJ1-2, with D unclear. Germline V gene sequence: CDR1 MNHEY, CDR2 SVGAGI. V was cut by 8 bases and J by 4 bases, with 17 bases left in between. The CDR3 covers 14 residues. DNA of the CDR3: TGTGCCAGCGGGTTTTCGGCCGATTTCTATGGCTACACCTTC. Its protein product is CASGFSADFYGYTF.

The chain employs TRBV12-5 and TRBJ1-4; TRBD1 is a possible D gene (6 bases). V was shortened by 6 bases and J by 6 bases, with 14 bases between the two germline ends. This CDR3 contains 14 residues. Germline assignment: CDR1 LGHNT and CDR2 FRNRAP. The CDR3 bases are TGTGCTAGTGGGGGGATGGGGGCTGATGAAAAACTGTTTTTT. Protein: CASGGMGADEKLFF.

This clone was observed a single time. CDR3 DNA sequence: TGTGCCAGCAGTTTCAGGGGCCAGTCCTACGAGCAGTACTTC. Encoded protein: CASSFRGQSYEQYF. The chain combines TRBV6-5 with TRBJ2-7; possible D gene TRBD1, 6 bases. CDR3 size: 14 residues. The germline CDR1 and CDR2 sequences are MNHEY and SVGAGI. V was shortened by 4 bases and J by 1 base, with 11 bases between the two germline ends.

This clone has more than one count but fewer than ten. The gene calls are TRBV19 and TRBJ1-1; unclear D gene. The CDR3 sequence is 13 residues long. The germline CDR1 and CDR2 sequences are LNHDA and SQIVND (reference sequence). Trimming shortened V by 3 bases and J by 4 bases, and 9 bases separated the two germline ends. CDR3 amino acids: CASSISISTEAFF. The CDR3, as DNA: TGTGCCAGTAGTATTAGTATTAGCACTGAAGCTTTCTTT.

The chain is built from TRBV7-2 and TRBJ1-1; D uncertain. Trimming removed 0 bases at V and 4 bases at J, with 15 bases between. The germline gives CDR1 SGHTA, CDR2 FQGNSA. The CDR3 has 16 residues. Written as DNA, the CDR3 is TGTGCCAGCAGCTTAGCCCCTACCGGGTTGCGCACTGAAGCTTTCTTT. Its translation is CASSLAPTGLRTEAFF.

CDR3 coding DNA: TGTGCCAGCAGTAGCATAGGGTTTTCGAACACCGGGGAGCTGTTTTTT. It encodes CASSSIGFSNTGELFF. The rearrangement links TRBV11-2 to TRBJ2-2; D is unclear. From germline, CDR1 is SGHAT and CDR2 FQNNGV. V was trimmed by 6 bases and J by 0 bases, leaving 14 bases between them. This CDR3 contains 16 residues.

The chain employs TRBV4-3 and TRBJ1-1, with D perhaps TRBD1 (6 bases). Germline assignment: CDR1 LGHNA and CDR2 YSLEER. V was shortened by 0 bases and J by 4 bases, with 12 bases between the two germline ends. The CDR3 loop spans 15 amino acids. The CDR3 nucleotides are TGCGCCAGCAGCCAAGATCTGGGGGCAATCACTGAAGCTTTCTTT. Protein sequence: CASSQDLGAITEAFF.

V and J are TRBV6-4 and TRBJ1-3, with 9 bases lining up with TRBD1. V gave up 6 bases and J gave up 4 bases; unmatched junction bases: 7. Germline V CDR1 and CDR2: MRHNA, SNTAGT. This CDR3 spans 15 amino acids. The CDR3 DNA reads TGTGCCAGCAGGGAGGTGGGGACAGGGGGAAACACCATATATTTT. It yields the protein CASREVGTGGNTIYF.

The rearrangement links TRBV7-3 to TRBJ2-1, with 14 bases that match TRBD2. The CDR3 loop spans 17 amino acids. Losses at the gene ends were 5 bases for V and 4 bases for J; bases not matched to a gene: 7. Germline V CDR1 and CDR2: SGHTA, FQGTGA. For the CDR3, the DNA is TGTGCCAGCAGCCCGGGGACTAGCGGGGGCCCTTACAATGAGCAGTTCTTC. It translates to CASSPGTSGGPYNEQFF. The variable domain in full, completed from reference TRBV7-3 and TRBJ2-1, reads GAGVSQTPSNKVTEKGKYVELRCDPISGHTALYWYRQSLGQGPEFLIYFQGTGAADDSGLPNDRFFAVRPEGSVSTLKIQRTERGDSAVYLCASSPGTSGGPYNEQFFGPGTRLTVL.

The gene calls are TRBV13 and TRBJ2-3, with D uncertain. V lost 3 bases to trimming and J lost 0 bases, with 13 bases between them. CDR1 and CDR2 (germline): PRHDT, FYEKMQ (reference sequence). This CDR3 comprises 16 residues. The CDR3 loop is CASSFVGHLSTDTQYF. The DNA of the CDR3 is TGTGCCAGCAGCTTTGTCGGGCACCTTAGCACAGATACGCAGTATTTT. Together with reference TRBV13 and TRBJ2-3, the CDR3 gives the full variable domain: AAGVIQSPRHLIKEKRETATLKCYPIPRHDTVYWYQQGPGQDPQFLISFYEKMQSDKGSIPDRFSAQQFSDYHSELNMSSLELGDSALYFCASSFVGHLSTDTQYFGPGTRLTVL.

V gene TRBV5-1 combines with J gene TRBJ2-1, with TRBD1 as a possible D gene (6 bases). The V end was cut by 3 bases, the J end by 0 bases, with 16 bases between. Germline CDR1 and CDR2: SGHRS and YFSETQ. The CDR3 length is 17 residues. This chain's CDR3 is CASSSADSGGSYNEQFF. DNA of the CDR3: TGCGCCAGCAGCTCAGCGGACAGTGGAGGCTCCTACAATGAGCAGTTCTTC. Supplemented by reference TRBV5-1 and TRBJ2-1, the full variable domain reads KAGVTQTPRYLIKTRGQQVTLSCSPISGHRSVSWYQQTPGQGLQFLFEYFSETQRNKGNFPGRFSGRQFSNSRSEMNVSTLELGDSALYLCASSSADSGGSYNEQFFGPGTRLTVL.

The chain has TRBV27 and TRBJ1-5, with D perhaps TRBD1 (5 bases). The V gene lost 5 bases and the J gene lost 1 base, with 6 bases spanning the gap. CDR1 is MNHEY, CDR2 SMNVEV, per germline (reference sequence). The CDR3 is made up of 13 amino acids. The CDR3 DNA is TGTGCCAGCAGTCGGGGGAGCAATCAGCCCCAGCATTTT. It specifies CASSRGSNQPQHF.

The V call is TRBV6-5, the J call TRBJ2-7; D may be TRBD2 (5 bases). The CDR3 is 13 amino acids. The germline CDR1 and CDR2 sequences are MNHEY and SVGAGI. V was trimmed by 6 bases and J by 1 base, leaving 10 bases between them. The CDR3 sequence: CASSSRGSYEQYF. The DNA of the CDR3 is TGTGCCAGCAGCTCACGGGGTTCCTACGAGCAGTACTTC.

A single count supports this clone. The germline gene is not matched at one end of the junction; a read error may be the cause. The chain joins TRBV29-1 to TRBJ2-7, with D perhaps assigned TRBD1 or TRBD2 (5 bases each). The CDR3 runs 13 residues. The V gene's germline CDR1 is SQVTM and CDR2 ANQGSEA. CDR3 nucleotides: TGCAGCGTTGGGGGGATTTACCCCTACGCGCAGTACTTC. Its translation: CSVGGIYPYAQYF.